Below, one T cell receptor beta chain is given with its context. The record originates from a study of blood T cell repertoires in COVID-19. Study context: Collection of acute and convalescent COVID-19 samples took place in the United States, Italy and Spain. T cells, B-cell-depleted T cells, or PBMCs supplied cDNA or gDNA.

The V gene end was trimmed by 7 bases and the J gene end by 4 bases; junction bases not matched to a gene: 6. The length of the CDR3 is 13 residues. CDR1 and CDR2 (germline): SQVTM, ANQGSEA. Authors' methods: Reference gene primer amplification in the assay estimated nucleated cell counts. TCRdb keeps only in-frame clones here, not all; method: immunoSEQ multiplex PCR. V and J calls and clone size follow that table, whereas D and trimming were derived from the DNA. The sample gives 95,000 to 100,000 clones, 70% to 90% of which show up once; 11% is in the top ten. The specimen was peripheral blood. This receptor was identified in a woman in her twenties or thirties with acute or convalescent COVID-19. The chain has TRBV29-1 and TRBJ1-3, with 8 positions matching TRBD1. This chain's CDR3 is CSAGGSGGNTIYF. CDR3 sequence (DNA): TGCAGCGCAGGGGGCTCGGGGGGAAACACCATATATTTT. Variable domain in full (rest from reference TRBV29-1 and TRBJ1-3): SAVISQKPSRDICQRGTSLTIQCQVDSQVTMMFWYRQQPGQSLTLIATANQGSEATYESGFVIDKFPISRPNLTFSTLTVSNMSPEDSSIYLCSAGGSGGNTIYFGEGSWLTVV.